One and the same sample provided the 6 T cell receptor beta chains below, sequenced in a study of human T cells and chemical hapten exposure. TCRdb re-called the RACE reads with MiXCR, one entry per CDR3 protein. The sample gives about 82,000 distinct CDR3 sequences, 13% of which show up once; roughly 6% is in the top ten. Time point meaning: patch test 3, about 24 weeks after DPC sensitization. The sample's treatment: therapeutic diphenylcyclopropenone sensitization with weekly scalp DPC. Sequenced material: whole blood, taken in connection with sensitization to the hapten diphenylcyclopropenone (DPC). The receptor set was obtained from a woman between 50 and 59 years old with alopecia areata. Some clones in this sample may be carry-over from other donors' samples.

This chain connects TRBV5-1 to TRBJ1-2, with D maybe TRBD1 (6 bases). The germline V gene encodes CDR1 SGHRS and CDR2 YFSETQ. The V and J ends lost 3 bases and 9 bases respectively, with 12 bases between them. This CDR3 comprises 12 residues. The CDR3 spells CASSYLQGSYTF. CDR3 nucleotides: TGCGCCAGCAGCTATTTACAGGGAAGCTACACCTTC.

This clonotype turned up a few times. V usage is TRBV29-1 and J usage is TRBJ1-1; 7 nucleotides agree with TRBD1. Germline CDR1 and CDR2: SQVTM and ANQGSEA. The CDR3 covers 12 residues. The ends lost 5 bases at V and 4 bases at J; junction bases unmatched: 4. This chain's CDR3 is CSVQRGLTEAFF. The CDR3 DNA follows: TGCAGCGTTCAGAGGGGGCTCACTGAAGCTTTCTTT.

V usage is TRBV27 and J usage is TRBJ1-1, with D maybe TRBD1 (5 bases). This CDR3 has 14 amino acids. Germline V lookup: CDR1 MNHEY, CDR2 SMNVEV (reference sequence). The V end lost 0 bases, the J end lost 1 base, and 6 bases lay between the germline ends. The CDR3 sequence: CASSLSRGNTEAFF. The CDR3 DNA reads TGTGCCAGCAGTTTATCGAGGGGGAACACTGAAGCTTTCTTT.

As for this clonotype: Possible read error: a much larger clone is one base away. This sequence joins TRBV24-1 and TRBJ2-5; D is unresolved. In germline, CDR1 is KGHDR, CDR2 SFDVKD. The V end lost 0 bases, the J end lost 7 bases, and 11 bases lay between the germline ends. The CDR3 is 14 amino acids. The CDR3 reads CATSDLSLPATQYF. The CDR3 DNA follows: TGTGCCACCAGTGATTTGTCCCTCCCGGCGACCCAGTACTTC.

This clonotype was detected ten times or more. The J gene is TRBJ1-1, the V gene TRBV7-9; D gene ambiguous. The V gene's germline CDR1 is SEHNR and CDR2 FQNEAQ (reference sequence). V lost 2 bases to trimming and J lost 1 base, with 5 bases between them. The CDR3 is made up of 13 amino acids. CDR3 residues: CASSLTKNTEAFF. The CDR3, as DNA: TGTGCCAGCAGCTTAACCAAGAACACTGAAGCTTTCTTT.

This clonotype was seen a handful of times. The chain joins TRBV3-1 to TRBJ1-2; a weak D match, TRBD1 (5 bases). This CDR3 comprises 12 residues. V was cut by 5 bases and J by 4 bases, with 8 bases left in between. Germline-derived CDR1 and CDR2 are LGHDT and YNNKEL (reference sequence). The CDR3 reads CASSYRLYGYTF. Here the CDR3 DNA reads TGTGCCAGCAGCTACAGGCTCTATGGCTACACCTTC.